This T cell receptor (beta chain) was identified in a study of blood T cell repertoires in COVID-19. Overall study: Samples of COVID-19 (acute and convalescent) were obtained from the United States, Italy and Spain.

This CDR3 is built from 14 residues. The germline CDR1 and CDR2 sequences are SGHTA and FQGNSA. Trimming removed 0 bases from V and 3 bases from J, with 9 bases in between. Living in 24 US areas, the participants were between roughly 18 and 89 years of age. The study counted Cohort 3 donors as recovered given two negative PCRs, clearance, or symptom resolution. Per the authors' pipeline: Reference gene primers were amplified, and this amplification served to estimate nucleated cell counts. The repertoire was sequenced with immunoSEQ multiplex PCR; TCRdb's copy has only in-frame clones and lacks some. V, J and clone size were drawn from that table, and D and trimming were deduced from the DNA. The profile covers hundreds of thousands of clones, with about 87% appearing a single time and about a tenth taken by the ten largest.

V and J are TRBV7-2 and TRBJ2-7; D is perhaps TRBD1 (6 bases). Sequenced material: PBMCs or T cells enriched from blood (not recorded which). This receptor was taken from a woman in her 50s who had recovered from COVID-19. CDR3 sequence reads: CASSLAGQSYEQYF. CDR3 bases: TGTGCCAGCAGCTTAGCGGGACAAAGCTACGAGCAGTACTTC.